The T cell receptor beta chain under discussion was sequenced for a study of T cells in Graves' hyperthyroidism and ophthalmopathy. Amplified regions were TCR beta CDR3 sequences from RNA transcripts. Using the HTBI primer set, a first-round RT-PCR was run on the TCR CDR3. TCRdb reprocessed the multiplex PCR reads via MiXCR and lists one record per CDR3 protein. The sample holds 500,000 to 600,000 distinct CDR3 sequences, around 46% seen once. Study conclusions and caveats: Blood also showed most of the thyroid clonotypes that were expanded above 0.001. In validation, the model predicted ophthalmopathy. These predictions came a median approximately 6.5 months before onset. Ophthalmopathy was told apart from stable hyperthyroidism by a 13 V-J model.

Diagnostic assessment was based on clinical symptoms, serum thyroxine and TRAb, thyroid ultrasound and orbital computed tomography. This clonotype was recorded at least ten times. As yet, its antigen is unknown. Deletions cut 5 bases from V and 7 bases from J, with 8 bases between. Germline V gene sequence: CDR1 LGHDT, CDR2 YNNKEL (reference sequence). This CDR3 region has 12 residues. The sequencing input was peripheral blood or thyroid tissue (not recorded which). The V gene is TRBV3-1, the J gene TRBJ1-4; no reliable D call. The clonotype was recovered from an adult woman with Graves' disease, either hyperthyroidism or ophthalmopathy (not recorded which). CDR3 protein: CASSWASEKLFF. CDR3 in DNA: TGTGCCAGCAGCTGGGCGAGTGAAAAACTGTTTTTT.